This T cell receptor (beta chain) was found in a study of vaccination and CD4 T cells after COVID-19 (dated by TCRdb to 2021 to 2024). Study-wide context: Convalescent patients had a positive SARS-CoV-2 result on nasal swab PCR, and of these patients, 8 or 9 had mild disease and one had severe disease. In the convalescent cohort there were six males and four females, among whom were two Hispanic individuals, seven Caucasians, two Asians and one multiracial person. Participants received two doses of either the Pfizer-BioNTech BNT162b2 vaccine (n=8) or the Moderna mRNA-1273 vaccine (n=2). Post-COVID blood samples from convalescent patients were collected a median of around 100 days after diagnosis, with a range of about 30 to 170 days. The time from the second vaccine dose to post-vaccine blood sampling had a median of roughly 70 days and ranged from about 13 to 250 days. Overlapping spike peptide pools from SARS-CoV-2 and from the common cold coronaviruses HCoV-NL63, HCoV-OC43 and HCoV-229E were used as culture stimuli. In control cultures, a CEFX viral epitope pool was used as positive control, an HIV-1 Nef peptide pool was used as negative control, or no peptide was added. In around nine COVID-19 convalescent patients and a few infection-naive healthy vaccine recipients, the spike-specific CD4+ TCR repertoire before mRNA vaccination was compared with the repertoire after mRNA vaccination.

As concerns this clonotype: The specificity of this receptor is unknown. Within one base of it there is no much larger clone, and no base qualities were kept.

The research as a whole found: The study included relatively few convalescent patients and did not analyze early timepoints after natural infection. Although the median number of SARS-CoV-2-reactive clonotypes went up from around 19 after infection to around 40 after vaccination, the increase was not significant. In convalescent patients, a median around 86% of post-vaccine SARS-CoV-2-reactive clones were detected only after vaccination, and vaccine-specific priming was suggested by this finding. In convalescent patients, nearly all vaccine-specific clones (304 of 307) were found to be mono-reactive for SARS-CoV-2 spike rather than cross-reactive with common cold coronaviruses.

The method behind the library was PCR. DNA from cultured CD4+ T cells was subjected to TCR sequencing with the Oncomine TCR Beta short-read assay at the Johns Hopkins FTIC core. Genomic DNA was extracted from the cultured CD4+ T cells with the QIAamp micro DNA kit. Oncomine TCR Beta libraries from cultured CD4+ T cells were pooled with unique dual indexes and sequenced on an Illumina iSeq 100. In the original analysis: Non-productive sequences were filtered out, and CDR3s that did not start with C, did not end with F or W, or were shorter than 7 amino acids were discarded. Antigen-specific clonotypes were identified with the MANAFEST web application by comparing peptide-stimulated wells with reference and other culture wells. For a clone to be called positive, the clone needed an FDR below 0.05, an odds ratio above 5, and a productive frequency above 0.1% in at least two of three replicate wells. A clonotype counted as cross-reactive if it showed significant expansion both in the SARS-CoV-2 spike wells and in at least one common cold coronavirus spike condition. Using R version 3.6.1, CDR3 homology was evaluated through Levenshtein distances (stringdist) along with unrooted phylogenetic trees (ape). TCRdb reran the public reads through fastp at Q25 and MiXCR, keeping productive beta chains. CDR3 protein duplicates are merged, each entry listing the most common genes and DNA. TCRdb, not the authors, supplied the V and J calls. A total of about 24,000 distinct CDR3 sequences appear in this sample, around half of them only once. The ten largest account for 6.1% of the sample.

In the germline V gene, CDR1 corresponds to MNHNS and CDR2 to SASEGT. Germline trimming: 5 bases from V, 6 bases from J; junction bases outside gene matches: 10. Including cysteine and phenylalanine, the CDR3 has 15 amino acids. Only the CDR3 DNA is retained, 45 bases long and in frame from the first base. What this sample's treatment or condition label stands for: roughly 11-day PBMC culture with coronavirus spike peptide pools or control peptides (ViraFEST assay). The ViraFEST assay, used in the study, expanded antigen-specific T cells with peptide pools and then identified the expanded clonotypes through TCR sequencing. The convalescent patients' positive SARS-CoV-2 PCR tests were from March to December 2020, which was before the Alpha, Beta and Delta variants emerged in the United States. Each well held approximately 2 million PBMCs cultured in IMDM containing roughly 5% human AB serum and 9 to 10 IU/ml IL-2, with roughly 9.2 ug/ml peptide pools added. On days 3 and 7, half of the culture medium was replaced with fresh IL-2-containing medium. After 10 days of culture, CD4+ T cells were isolated by negative selection with the EasySep CD4+ T cell isolation kit. Ficoll-Paque Plus gradient centrifugation was used to isolate PBMCs from whole blood, and the isolated PBMCs were then either used fresh or cryopreserved at -140C. Culture conditions were generally each tested in triplicate wells.

The chain couples TRBV6-1 to TRBJ2-7; 10 middle bases align to TRBD1. Sample: CD4+ T cells from blood, cultured in vitro. This sequence originates from a human donor who had recovered from COVID-19. The bases read TGTGCCAGCAGTCACCGGGACAGGGGACCTTCCGAGCAGTACTTC. Translated, this gives CASSHRDRGPSEQYF.